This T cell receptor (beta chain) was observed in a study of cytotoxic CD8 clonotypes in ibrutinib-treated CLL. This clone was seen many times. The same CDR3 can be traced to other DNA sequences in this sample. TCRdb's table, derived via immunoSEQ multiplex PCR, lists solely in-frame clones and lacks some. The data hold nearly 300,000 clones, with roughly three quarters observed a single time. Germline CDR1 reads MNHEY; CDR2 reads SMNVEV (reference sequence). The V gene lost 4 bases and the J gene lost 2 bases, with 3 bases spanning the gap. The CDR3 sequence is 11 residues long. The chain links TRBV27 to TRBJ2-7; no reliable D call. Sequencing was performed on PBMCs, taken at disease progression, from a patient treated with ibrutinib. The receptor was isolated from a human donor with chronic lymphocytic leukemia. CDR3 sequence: CASSSTYEQYF. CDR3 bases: TGTGCCAGCAGTTCAACCTACGAGCAGTACTTC.